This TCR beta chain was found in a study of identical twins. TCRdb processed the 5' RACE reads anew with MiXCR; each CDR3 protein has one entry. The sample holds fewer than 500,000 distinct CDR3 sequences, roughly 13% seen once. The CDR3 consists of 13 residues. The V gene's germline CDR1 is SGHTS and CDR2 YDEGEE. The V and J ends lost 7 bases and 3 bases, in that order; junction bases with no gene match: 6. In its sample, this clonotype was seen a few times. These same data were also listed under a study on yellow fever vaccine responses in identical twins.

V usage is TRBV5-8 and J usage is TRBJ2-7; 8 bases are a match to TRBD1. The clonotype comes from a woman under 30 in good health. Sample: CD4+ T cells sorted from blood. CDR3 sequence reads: CASAHTGGYEQYF. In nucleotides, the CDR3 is TGTGCCAGCGCACATACAGGGGGCTACGAGCAGTACTTC.